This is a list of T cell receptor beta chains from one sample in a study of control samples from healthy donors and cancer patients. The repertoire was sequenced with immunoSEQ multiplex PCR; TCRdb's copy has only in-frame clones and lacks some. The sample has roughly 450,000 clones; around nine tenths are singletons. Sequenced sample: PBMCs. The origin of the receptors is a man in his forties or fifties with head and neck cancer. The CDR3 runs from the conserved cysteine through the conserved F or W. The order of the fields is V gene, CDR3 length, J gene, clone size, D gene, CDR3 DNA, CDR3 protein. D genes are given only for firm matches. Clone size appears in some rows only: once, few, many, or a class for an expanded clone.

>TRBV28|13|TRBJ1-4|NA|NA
TGTGCCAGCAGTCAGGGGCGCAGTGAAAAACTGTTTTTT
CASSQGRSEKLFF
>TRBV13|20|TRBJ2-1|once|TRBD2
TGTGCCAGCAGCGGGGGAGGAGCGGGAGGAGAGATAGGGTCCTACAATGAGCAGTTCTTC
CASSGGGAGGEIGSYNEQFF
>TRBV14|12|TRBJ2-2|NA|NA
TGTGCCAGCAGCCATAACACCGGGGAGCTGTTTTTT
CASSHNTGELFF
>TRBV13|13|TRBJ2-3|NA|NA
TGTGCCAGCAGCTTAGGCCTCCCAGATACGCAGTATTTT
CASSLGLPDTQYF
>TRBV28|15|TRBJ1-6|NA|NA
TGTGCCAGCGGATCGACAGCCCTCGGGAATTCACCCCTCCACTTT
CASGSTALGNSPLHF
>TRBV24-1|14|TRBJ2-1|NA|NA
TGTGCCACCAGTGGCCCGGGGGCGAGGAATGAGCAGTTCTTC
CATSGPGARNEQFF
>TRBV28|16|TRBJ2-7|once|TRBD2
TGTGCCAGCACCACTGGGGGACTAGCGAATTCCTACGAGCAGTACTTC
CASTTGGLANSYEQYF
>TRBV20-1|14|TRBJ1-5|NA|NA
TGCAGTGCTAGTTCAGTACTGAGCAATCAGCCCCAGCATTTT
CSASSVLSNQPQHF
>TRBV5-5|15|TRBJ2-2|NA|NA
TGTGCCAGCAGCCCGTGGGGGGAATCCACCGGGGAGCTGTTTTTT
CASSPWGESTGELFF
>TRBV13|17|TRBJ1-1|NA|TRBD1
TGTGCCAGCAGCTTAAGCCCGGGACAGACTATGAACACTGAAGCTTTCTTT
CASSLSPGQTMNTEAFF